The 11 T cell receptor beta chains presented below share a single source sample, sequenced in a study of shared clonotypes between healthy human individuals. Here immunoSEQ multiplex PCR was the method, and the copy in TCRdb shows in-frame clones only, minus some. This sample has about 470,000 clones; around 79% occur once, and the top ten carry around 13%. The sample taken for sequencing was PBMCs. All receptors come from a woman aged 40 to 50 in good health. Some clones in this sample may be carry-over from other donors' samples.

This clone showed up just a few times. CDR3 sequence reads: CASSLGGAATNEKLFF. The CDR3 nucleotides read TGCGCCAGCAGCTTGGGAGGGGCTGCAACTAATGAAAAACTGTTTTTT. The V gene is TRBV5-1, the J gene TRBJ1-4; D possibly corresponds to TRBD1 (5 bases). The CDR3 runs 16 residues. V lost 0 bases and J lost 0, with 9 bases in between. CDR1 is SGHRS and CDR2 is YFSETQ in the germline V gene.

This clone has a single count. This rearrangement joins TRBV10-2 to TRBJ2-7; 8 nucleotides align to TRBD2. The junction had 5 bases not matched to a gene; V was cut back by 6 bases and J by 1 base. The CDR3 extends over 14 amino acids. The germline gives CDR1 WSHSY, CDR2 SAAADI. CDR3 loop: CASSPGLVSYEQYF. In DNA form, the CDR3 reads TGCGCCAGCAGCCCGGGACTAGTGTCCTACGAGCAGTACTTC.

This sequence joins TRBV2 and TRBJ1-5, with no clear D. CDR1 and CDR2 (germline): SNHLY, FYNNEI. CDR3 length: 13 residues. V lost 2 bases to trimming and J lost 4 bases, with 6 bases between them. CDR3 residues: CASSERGNQPQHF. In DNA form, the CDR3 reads TGTGCCAGCAGTGAACGAGGGAATCAGCCCCAGCATTTT.

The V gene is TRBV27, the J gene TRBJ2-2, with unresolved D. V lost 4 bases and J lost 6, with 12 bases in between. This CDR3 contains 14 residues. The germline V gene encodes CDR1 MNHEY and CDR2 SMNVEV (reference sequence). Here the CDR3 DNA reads TGTGCCAGCAGTTCGACGGGTGCCCCCGGGGAGCTGTTTTTT. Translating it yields CASSSTGAPGELFF.

The CDR3 DNA sequence: TGCGCCAGCAGCCCGGGACTAGCGGGTTTCCAAGAGACCCAGTACTTC. Translation gives CASSPGLAGFQETQYF. The chain joins TRBV5-1 to TRBJ2-5, with TRBD2 matching over 12 bases. The CDR3 contains 16 residues. Germline values: CDR1 SGHRS, CDR2 YFSETQ. V trimming: 4 bases; J trimming: 1 base; junction bases outside the gene matches: 5.

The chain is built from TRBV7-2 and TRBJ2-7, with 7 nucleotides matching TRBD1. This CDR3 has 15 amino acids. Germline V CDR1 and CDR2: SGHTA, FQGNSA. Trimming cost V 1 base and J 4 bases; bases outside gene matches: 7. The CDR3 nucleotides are TGTGCCAGCAGCTTAGGCCAGGGGGTGATTTACGAGCAGTACTTC. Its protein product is CASSLGQGVIYEQYF.

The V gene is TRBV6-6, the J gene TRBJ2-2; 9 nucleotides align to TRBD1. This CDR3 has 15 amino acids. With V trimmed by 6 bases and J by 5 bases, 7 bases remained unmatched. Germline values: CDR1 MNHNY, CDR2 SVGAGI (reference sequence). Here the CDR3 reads CASSLHGQGTGELFF. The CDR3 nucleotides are TGTGCCAGCAGCCTCCATGGACAGGGGACCGGGGAGCTGTTTTTT.

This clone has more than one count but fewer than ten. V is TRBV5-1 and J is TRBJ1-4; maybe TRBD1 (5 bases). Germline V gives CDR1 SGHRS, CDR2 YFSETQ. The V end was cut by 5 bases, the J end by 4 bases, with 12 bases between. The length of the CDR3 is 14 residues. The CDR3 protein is CASSSDSYNEKLFF. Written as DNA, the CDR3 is TGCGCCAGCAGTAGTGACAGTTATAATGAAAAACTGTTTTTT.

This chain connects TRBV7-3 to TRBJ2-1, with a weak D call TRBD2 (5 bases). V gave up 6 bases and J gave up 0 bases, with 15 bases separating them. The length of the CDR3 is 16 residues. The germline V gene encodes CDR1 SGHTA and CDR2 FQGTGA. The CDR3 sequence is CASSAFGKSSYNEQFF. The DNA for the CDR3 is TGTGCCAGCAGTGCCTTCGGGAAAAGCTCCTACAATGAGCAGTTCTTC. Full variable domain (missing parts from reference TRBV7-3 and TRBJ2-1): GAGVSQTPSNKVTEKGKYVELRCDPISGHTALYWYRQSLGQGPEFLIYFQGTGAADDSGLPNDRFFAVRPEGSVSTLKIQRTERGDSAVYLCASSAFGKSSYNEQFFGPGTRLTVL.

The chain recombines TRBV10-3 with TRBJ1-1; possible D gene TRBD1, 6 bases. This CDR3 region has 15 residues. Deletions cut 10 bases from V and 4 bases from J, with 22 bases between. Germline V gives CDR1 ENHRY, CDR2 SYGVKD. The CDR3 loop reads CASIGAGTQVTEAFF. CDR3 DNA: TGTGCCAGCATAGGGGCCGGGACACAGGTCACTGAAGCTTTCTTT.

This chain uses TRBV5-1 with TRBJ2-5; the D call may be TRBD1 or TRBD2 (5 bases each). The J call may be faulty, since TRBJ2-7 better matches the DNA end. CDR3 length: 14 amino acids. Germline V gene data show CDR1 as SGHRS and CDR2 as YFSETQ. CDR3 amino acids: CASTRDGSSYEQYF. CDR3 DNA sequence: TGCGCCAGCACCCGGGACGGCAGCTCCTACGAGCAGTACTTC.